What follows are 29 T cell receptor beta chains derived from one specimen sequenced in a study of T-cell memory formation after mild COVID-19. TCRdb processed the 5' RACE reads anew with MiXCR; each CDR3 protein has one entry. The sample has 550,000 to 600,000 distinct CDR3 sequences, roughly 17% seen once; the top ten hold around 8.1%. Sequencing was done on a sample of PBMCs or a T cell subset sorted from them (not recorded which). The receptors stem from an adult woman who had mild COVID-19 (a few samples of this study predate the infection). Cell type and time point are not known.

The rearrangement joins TRBV2 to TRBJ2-5; perhaps TRBD2 as D (6 bases). The CDR3 runs 15 residues. Trimming cost V 7 bases and J 4 bases, with 19 bases left between them. Germline CDR1 SNHLY, CDR2 FYNNEI. The CDR3 nucleotides read TGTGCCAGCACTTGGGGGGACCTAAGGGCAGAGACCCAGTACTTC. It codes for CASTWGDLRAETQYF.

The J gene is TRBJ2-5, the V gene TRBV5-1; D is perhaps TRBD2 (7 bases). The CDR3 spans 13 residues. Trimming removed 5 bases at V and 4 bases at J, with 12 bases between. Germline values: CDR1 SGHRS, CDR2 YFSETQ. CDR3 sequence (DNA): TGCGCCAGCAGGACGGGGGGCATAGAGACCCAGTACTTC. Amino acid sequence: CASRTGGIETQYF.

This sequence joins TRBV20-1 and TRBJ2-3; 16 bases agree with TRBD2. V lost 6 bases to trimming and J lost 7 bases; unmatched junction nucleotides: 7. The CDR3 has 15 amino acids. Germline V CDR1 and CDR2: DFQATT, SNEGSKA (reference sequence). CDR3 in DNA: TGCAGTGCCCCGGGACTAGCGGGGGGGCCGAATACGCAGTATTTT. Translated, it gives CSAPGLAGGPNTQYF.

The J gene is TRBJ2-7, the V gene TRBV2; possibly TRBD1 for D (5 bases). The CDR3 length is 15 residues. V shed 7 bases and J shed 9 bases, with 25 bases lying between them. Germline V lookup: CDR1 SNHLY, CDR2 FYNNEI. DNA of the CDR3: TGTGCCAGCATGCAGGGATTAGCCGACCGGTTGGGGCAGTACTTC. It specifies CASMQGLADRLGQYF.

This clonotype was counted between two and nine times. The chain employs TRBV7-9 and TRBJ1-1, with TRBD1 matching 8 bases. V was clipped by 1 base and J by 4 bases; unmatched bases: 2. Germline CDR1 is SEHNR and CDR2 is FQNEAQ (reference sequence). The CDR3 runs to 14 residues. The CDR3 loop reads CASSLEDRATEAFF. CDR3 sequence (DNA): TGTGCCAGCAGCTTAGAGGACAGGGCCACTGAAGCTTTCTTT. Full variable domain (remainder filled in from reference TRBV7-9 and TRBJ1-1): DTGVSQNPRHKITKRGQNVTFRCDPISEHNRLYWYRQTLGQGPEFLTYFQNEAQLEKSRLLSDRFSAERPKGSFSTLEIQRTEQGDSAMYLCASSLEDRATEAFFGQGTRLTVV.

As regards this clonotype: A clone one base away is much larger, so this may be a read error. The chain combines TRBV6-5 with TRBJ2-5; 8 bases line up with TRBD1. Germline V gene sequence: CDR1 MNHEY, CDR2 SVGAGI. The CDR3 is 12 residues long. Losses at the gene ends were 7 bases for V and 5 bases for J; bases not matched to a gene: 3. CDR3 DNA: TGTGCCAGCACCAGGGGGCGGGAGACCCAGTACTTC. This gives the protein CASTRGRETQYF.

This clonotype was counted only a few times. A read error may account for a junction end that differs from germline. The chain employs TRBV5-6 and TRBJ1-1, with D uncertain. CDR1 and CDR2 (germline): SGHDT, YYEEEE. The CDR3 is made up of 13 amino acids. CDR3 amino acids: CTSSLMGNTEAFF. The CDR3 nucleotides are TGTACCAGCAGCTTAATGGGGAACACTGAAGCTTTCTTT. The full variable domain, completed using reference TRBV5-6 and TRBJ1-1, is DAGVTQSPTHLIKTRGQQVTLRCSPKSGHDTVSWYQQALGQGPQFIFQYYEEEERQRGNFPDRFSGHQFPNYSSELNVNALLLGDSALYLCTSSLMGNTEAFFGQGTRLTVV.

Only a few counts were recorded for this clonotype. J is TRBJ2-2 and V is TRBV7-6, with 10 bases identical to TRBD1. V was clipped by 11 bases and J by 8 bases; unmatched bases: 14. The CDR3 contains 15 residues. Per the germline V gene, CDR1 is SGHVS and CDR2 is FNYEAQ. Here the CDR3 DNA reads TGTGCCTCTCGGCGGACAGGGGGATCATCTGGGGAGCTGTTTTTT. Its translation is CASRRTGGSSGELFF.

This clonotype has just a few counts. The chain recombines TRBV4-3 with TRBJ2-1, with TRBD2 identical over 10 bases. Trimming at V came to 6 bases and at J to 12 bases, leaving 11 bases not matched to a gene. The CDR3 is 14 residues long. CDR1 and CDR2 from the germline V gene are LGHNA and YSLEER. CDR3 region: CASRGRLSGRRQFF. The CDR3 coding sequence is TGCGCCAGCAGGGGACGACTTAGCGGGAGGCGGCAGTTCTTC.

The chain has TRBV4-1 and TRBJ2-6, with D possibly being TRBD1 (6 bases). Between the trimmed V and J ends, which lost 4 bases and 0 bases, there was a span of 10 bases. The CDR3 covers 16 residues. Germline assignment: CDR1 MGHRA and CDR2 YSYEKL. CDR3 nucleotide sequence: TGCGCCAGCAGCCGAGAAGGGGGCTCTGGGGCCAACGTCCTGACTTTC. It is translated as CASSREGGSGANVLTF.

V and J are TRBV5-1 and TRBJ1-3, with D possibly matching TRBD1 (6 bases). V was shortened by 0 bases and J by 0 bases, with 10 bases between the two germline ends. Germline V gene data show CDR1 as SGHRS and CDR2 as YFSETQ. The CDR3 totals 16 residues. CDR3 amino acids: CASSLATGSSGNTIYF. The CDR3 bases are TGCGCCAGCAGCTTGGCCACAGGGAGCTCTGGAAACACCATATATTTT.

V and J are TRBV19 and TRBJ2-1; 9 nucleotides align to TRBD2. CDR1 LNHDA and CDR2 SQIVND come from the germline V gene (reference sequence). The CDR3 totals 17 residues. Losses at the gene ends were 4 bases for V and 1 base for J; bases not matched to a gene: 8. The DNA of the CDR3 is TGTGCCAGTAGTAATTTACTAGCGGGTCGATCCTACAATGAGCAGTTCTTC. Encoded protein: CASSNLLAGRSYNEQFF.

This clonotype was seen repeatedly, ten times or more. This chain connects TRBV24-1 to TRBJ2-5; D is undetermined. CDR3 size: 13 residues. V was pared by 3 bases and J by 7 bases, with 11 bases between. From germline, CDR1 is KGHDR and CDR2 SFDVKD. CDR3 DNA: TGTGCCACCAGTGATGGGGTCTTCGGGACCCAGTACTTC. The encoded protein is CATSDGVFGTQYF.

The rearrangement links TRBV12-3 or TRBV12-4 to TRBJ2-3; D may be TRBD1 (6 bases). This CDR3 is 13 amino acids long. With 5 bases removed from V and 4 bases from J, the gap between germline ends came to 10 bases. The CDR3 DNA is TGTGCCAGCAGTGGGGACACTCCAGATACGCAGTATTTT. The encoded protein is CASSGDTPDTQYF.

This clonotype was seen only a few times. The chain employs TRBV12-3 or TRBV12-4 and TRBJ1-2, with D unresolved. Trimming pared 6 bases from V and 1 base from J, leaving 6 bases between. This CDR3 is 12 amino acids long. CDR3 residues: CASSISNYGYTF. CDR3 in DNA: TGTGCCAGCAGCATAAGTAACTATGGCTACACCTTC.

V usage is TRBV20-1 and J usage is TRBJ1-2; D perhaps matches TRBD1 (6 bases). From germline, CDR1 is DFQATT and CDR2 SNEGSKA (reference sequence). The CDR3 spans 14 residues. Trimming removed 5 bases at V and 2 bases at J, with 15 bases between. CDR3 residues: CSAVRGQSNYGYTF. The CDR3 DNA reads TGCAGTGCTGTACGTGGACAGTCGAACTATGGCTACACCTTC.

The rearrangement links TRBV12-3 or TRBV12-4 to TRBJ2-7; 15 positions agree with TRBD2. The CDR3 is made up of 17 amino acids. The trim removed 6 bases at V and 4 bases at J, leaving 10 bases unmatched. CDR3 in DNA: TGTGCCAGCAGCCTGGGACTAGCGGGAGGTTCCGGATACGAGCAGTACTTC. It translates to CASSLGLAGGSGYEQYF.

This clonotype has a handful of counts. This chain's CDR3 is CASSPETGSEQYF. The DNA for the CDR3 is TGTGCCAGCAGCCCCGAGACAGGGAGCGAGCAGTACTTC. This chain joins TRBV7-6 and TRBJ2-7; 7 bases are shared with TRBD1. The CDR3 loop spans 13 amino acids. The V gene end was trimmed by 5 bases and the J gene end by 6 bases; junction bases not matched to a gene: 7. The germline V gene has CDR1 SGHVS and CDR2 FNYEAQ.

This clonotype has ten or more counts. The V gene is TRBV29-1, the J gene TRBJ2-3; 10 nucleotides align to TRBD2. Germline V gene sequence: CDR1 SQVTM, CDR2 ANQGSEA. The V and J ends lost 4 bases and 6 bases, in that order; junction bases with no gene match: 7. The CDR3 spans 14 residues. The CDR3 DNA reads TGCAGCGTTGTGCGTCTAGCGGGAGCCGATACGCAGTATTTT. Translating gives CSVVRLAGADTQYF.

This clonotype has just a few counts. The rearrangement uses TRBV29-1 and TRBJ2-1, with TRBD2 matching 8 bases. With 6 bases clipped from V and 7 bases from J, the junction kept 8 bases outside the gene matches. The CDR3 is made up of 13 amino acids. Germline V gene sequence: CDR1 SQVTM, CDR2 ANQGSEA. CDR3 sequence (DNA): TGCAGCGTCGGGACTAGTGAATGGAATGAGCAGTTCTTC. This translates into CSVGTSEWNEQFF.

This chain uses TRBV7-8 with TRBJ2-7; D possibly corresponds to TRBD1 (7 bases). V dropped 4 bases and J dropped 2 bases, with 15 bases sitting between them. CDR1 SGHVS and CDR2 FQNEAQ come from the germline V gene. The CDR3 consists of 15 residues. The CDR3 bases are TGTGCCAGCAGCTCGAGGAGGGGGCTGCCCTACGAGCAGTACTTC. Protein sequence: CASSSRRGLPYEQYF.

DNA for the CDR3: TGTGCCAGCAGCGTAGTGACAGGGAGCGCTGAAGCTTTCTTT. Translated, it gives CASSVVTGSAEAFF. The chain uses TRBV7-8 and TRBJ1-1; 7 positions agree with TRBD1. V was clipped by 5 bases and J by 6 bases; unmatched bases: 9. This CDR3 has 14 amino acids. Germline V gene data show CDR1 as SGHVS and CDR2 as FQNEAQ.

The chain couples TRBV4-1 to TRBJ2-7, with D perhaps being TRBD1 or TRBD2 (5 bases each). Deletions cut 1 base from V and 3 bases from J, with 10 bases between. The CDR3 consists of 14 residues. CDR1 and CDR2 from the germline V gene are MGHRA and YSYEKL. The CDR3 reads CASSQGDGHYEQYF. DNA for the CDR3: TGCGCCAGCAGCCAAGGGGACGGACACTACGAGCAGTACTTC.

This clonotype was seen a handful of times. The chain uses TRBV20-1 and TRBJ1-3; possibly TRBD1 for D (5 bases). V was trimmed by 0 bases and J by 2 bases, leaving 14 bases between them. This CDR3 contains 16 residues. From germline, CDR1 is DFQATT and CDR2 SNEGSKA (reference sequence). The CDR3 loop is CSARDRGGSAGNTIYF. The CDR3 DNA follows: TGCAGTGCTAGAGATCGGGGGGGTTCGGCTGGAAACACCATATATTTT.

This clonotype has a handful of counts. This sequence joins TRBV6-2 or TRBV6-3 and TRBJ2-3, with 7 bases lining up with TRBD2. The germline V gene has CDR1 MNHEY and CDR2 SVGEGT. This CDR3 region has 16 residues. V shed 7 bases and J 0 bases; nucleotides not matched to a gene: 10. This chain's CDR3 is CASTELTGLSTDTQYF. The CDR3 nucleotides read TGTGCCAGCACCGAACTAACGGGACTAAGCACAGATACGCAGTATTTT.

CDR3 sequence: CASSQPGKREGRETQYF. The CDR3 DNA reads as TGCGCCAGCAGTCAACCGGGGAAGCGGGAGGGCCGAGAGACCCAGTACTTC. The rearrangement uses TRBV23-1 and TRBJ2-5, with TRBD2 identical over 10 bases. TRBV23-1 is placed among ORFs of uncertain function. The CDR3 is made up of 17 amino acids. The J segment lost 4 bases and the V segment lost 2 bases, leaving 10 bases of the junction unmatched.

This clonotype was detected a few times. V is TRBV9 and J is TRBJ2-1; 8 bases align to TRBD1. Trimming removed 3 bases from V and 8 bases from J; junction bases left unmatched: 13. This CDR3 is 16 amino acids long. CDR1 is SGDLS and CDR2 is YYNGEE in the germline V gene. The DNA for the CDR3 is TGTGCCAGCAGCGCGGGGACAGGCCATATTTCGGATGAGCAGTTCTTC. Residues: CASSAGTGHISDEQFF.

This clonotype appeared once. The CDR3 nucleotides are TGTGCCACCAGCAGAGAAGCAGTCCCTGGAAACACCATATATTTT. It specifies CATSREAVPGNTIYF. The rearrangement joins TRBV15 to TRBJ1-3, with D uncertain. CDR3 size: 15 residues. V was cut by 0 bases and J by 2 bases, with 8 bases left in between. Germline V gives CDR1 LNHNV, CDR2 YYDKDF (reference sequence).

This clonotype showed up just a few times. The CDR3 loop is CASSHSLAGVGLNTEAFF. DNA for the CDR3: TGCGCCAGCAGCCACTCCCTGGCAGGTGTGGGGCTGAACACTGAAGCTTTCTTT. V is TRBV5-1 and J is TRBJ1-1, with a tentative D call TRBD1 (5 bases). Deletions cut 4 bases from V and 0 bases from J, with 22 bases between. The CDR3 is 18 amino acids. CDR1 and CDR2 (germline): SGHRS, YFSETQ.